These T cell receptor beta chains were read from a single sample in a study of tumor-infiltrating lymphocytes in primary liver carcinoma. TCRdb fed the multiplex PCR reads into MiXCR, producing one record per CDR3 protein. The table includes just over 300,000 distinct CDR3 sequences, around 50% detected once. Sequenced input: peripheral blood. All receptors come from a woman aged 30 to 39 with primary liver carcinoma and hepatitis B virus infection. Both conserved end residues are part of each CDR3. D genes are given only for firm matches. Only some rows state a clone size, as once, few, many or a class for expanded clones.

abundance | j_gene | d_gene | v_gene | CDR3aa | CDR3nt
- | TRBJ2-7 | - | TRBV28 | CASRPIDGSYEQYF | TGTGCCAGCAGACCGATTGACGGATCCTACGAGCAGTACTTC
once | TRBJ2-3 | - | TRBV6-2/TRBV6-3 | CASSWIWRTDTQYF | TGTGCCAGCAGTTGGATATGGCGGACAGATACGCAGTATTTT
many | TRBJ1-6 | TRBD1 | TRBV12-3/TRBV12-4 | CASREQGANSPLHF | TGTGCCAGCAGGGAACAGGGGGCGAATTCACCCCTCCACTTT
few | TRBJ2-1 | - | TRBV7-8 | CASSPQGPYNEQFF | TGTGCCAGCAGCCCCCAGGGACCCTACAATGAGCAGTTCTTC
- | TRBJ2-7 | - | TRBV10-3 | CAISPHGKGISSYEQYF | TGTGCCATCAGCCCCCATGGGAAGGGGATTAGCTCCTACGAGCAGTACTTC
many | TRBJ2-2 | TRBD2 | TRBV6-5 | CASSYEAGGDTGELFF | TGTGCCAGCAGTTACGAAGCGGGAGGCGACACCGGGGAGCTGTTTTTT
many | TRBJ1-5 | TRBD1 | TRBV12-3/TRBV12-4 | CASSTDRGQPQHF | TGTGCCAGCAGTACGGACAGGGGGCAGCCCCAGCATTTT
- | TRBJ1-6 | - | TRBV12-3/TRBV12-4 | CASSSQGAYNSPLHF | TGTGCCAGCAGTTCGCAGGGAGCTTATAATTCACCCCTCCACTTT
- | TRBJ2-3 | - | TRBV30 | CAWSQRRGTRLQYF | TGTGCCTGGAGCCAAAGGAGGGGGACTCGTCTGCAGTATTTT
- | TRBJ1-5 | - | TRBV5-6 | CASSLWSLREPQHF | TGTGCCAGCAGCTTGTGGAGTCTTCGGGAGCCCCAGCATTTT
- | TRBJ2-1 | - | TRBV11-1 | CASSCRLSGYNEEFF | TGTGCCAGCAGCTGTAGGTTATCTGGCTACAATGAGGAGTTCTTC
many | TRBJ2-3 | - | TRBV11-2 | CASTKGQRTDTQYF | TGTGCCTCAACAAAGGGACAACGCACAGATACGCAGTATTTT
many | TRBJ2-1 | TRBD2 | TRBV11-3 | CASSAGSGGGNNEQFF | TGTGCCAGCAGCGCCGGTAGCGGGGGGGGAAACAATGAGCAGTTCTTC
many | TRBJ2-3 | - | TRBV11-2 | CASSLDDWVSGSDTQYF | TGTGCCAGCAGCTTAGATGATTGGGTGAGTGGGTCAGATACGCAGTATTTT
few | TRBJ2-2 | - | TRBV6-1 | CASKGPTTAGELFF | TGTGCCAGCAAGGGGCCCACAACGGCCGGGGAGCTGTTTTTT
- | TRBJ2-5 | TRBD2 | TRBV5-1 | CAITGGETQYF | TGCGCCATCACGGGAGGCGAGACCCAGTACTTC
- | TRBJ2-6 | - | TRBV19 | CATKSGHHSSGANVLTF | TGTGCCACCAAATCCGGGCACCACAGCTCTGGGGCCAACGTCCTGACTTTC
- | TRBJ1-5 | TRBD1 | TRBV6-5 | CASRSQQGGQPQHF | TGTGCCAGCCGATCTCAACAGGGGGGCCAGCCCCAGCATTTT
few | TRBJ2-2 | - | TRBV7-9 | CASSLEYTGELFF | TGTGCCAGCAGCTTAGAGTACACCGGGGAGCTGTTTTTT
- | TRBJ2-1 | - | TRBV12-3/TRBV12-4 | CASSDGAYNERFF | TGTGCCAGCAGCGATGGCGCCTACAATGAGCGGTTCTTC
few | TRBJ1-2 | - | TRBV29-1 | CSVGNPNYGYTF | TGCAGCGTTGGTAACCCCAACTATGGCTACACCTTC
many | TRBJ1-2 | TRBD1 | TRBV29-1 | CSVAQGGQGANGYTF | TGCAGCGTTGCGCAAGGGGGACAGGGGGCAAATGGCTACACCTTC
few | TRBJ2-3 | - | TRBV5-4 | CASSLTSLLGTDTQYF | TGTGCCAGCAGCTTGACTAGTTTGTTGGGCACAGATACGCAGTATTTT
- | TRBJ2-1 | - | TRBV4-3 | CASSLLWRFSYNEQFF | TGCGCCAGCAGTCTTCTGTGGAGGTTCTCCTACAATGAGCAGTTCTTC
- | TRBJ2-1 | - | TRBV6-2/TRBV6-3 | CASSYLLAPYNEQFF | TGTGCCAGCAGTTACCTTTTAGCTCCTTACAATGAGCAGTTCTTC
many | TRBJ1-1 | - | TRBV29-1 | CSVDAGRNTEAFF | TGCAGCGTTGACGCAGGACGGAACACTGAAGCTTTCTTT
few | TRBJ1-1 | - | TRBV4-1 | CASSQEESYTEAFF | TGCGCCAGCAGCCAAGAGGAGAGCTACACTGAAGCTTTCTTT
- | TRBJ2-6 | - | TRBV11-2 | CASSMGGDRDISLSGANVLTF | TGTGCCAGCAGTATGGGGGGAGACAGGGACATTTCCCTCTCTGGGGCCAACGTCCTGACTTTC
many | TRBJ2-3 | - | TRBV12-5 | CASGLTEPEGSSDDTQYF | TGTGCTAGTGGTTTGACAGAACCAGAAGGTTCCTCCGATGATACGCAGTATTTT
- | TRBJ2-6 | - | TRBV6-1 | CASNLKGSVANVLTF | TGTGCCAGCAATCTTAAGGGATCCGTGGCCAACGTCCTGACTTTC
- | TRBJ2-7 | - | TRBV7-8 | CASSLWGGTDNEQYF | TGTGCCAGCAGCTTGTGGGGCGGGACAGACAATGAGCAGTACTTC
- | TRBJ1-5 | - | TRBV12-3/TRBV12-4 | CASSFTTNRPQHF | TGTGCGAGCAGCTTCACTACGAATCGGCCCCAGCATTTT
- | TRBJ2-2 | - | TRBV7-9 | CASDFSRGSIGELFF | TGTGCCAGCGATTTTTCTCGAGGGTCGATCGGGGAGCTGTTTTTT
once | TRBJ2-5 | - | TRBV28 | CASSFEGRQETQYF | TGTGCCAGCAGTTTTGAGGGGCGGCAAGAGACCCAGTACTTC
- | TRBJ2-4 | TRBD1 | TRBV30 | CALRGQAKVGIQYF | TGTGCCCTCCGTGGACAGGCAAAGGTGGGCATTCAGTACTTC
- | TRBJ2-7 | - | TRBV6-6 | CASQDSTNYEQYF | TGTGCCAGCCAGGACTCTACCAATTACGAGCAGTACTTC
- | TRBJ2-1 | - | TRBV11-1 | CASSGEVRDHIREQFF | TGTGCCAGCAGCGGTGAGGTCCGGGACCATATTCGTGAGCAGTTCTTC
- | TRBJ2-7 | TRBD1 | TRBV28 | CATRRDRYEQYF | TGTGCGACACGACGGGACAGGTACGAGCAGTACTTC
- | TRBJ1-1 | TRBD1 | TRBV13 | CASGTSRGPNTEAFF | TGTGCCAGCGGCACCTCCAGGGGGCCCAACACTGAAGCTTTCTTT
few | TRBJ1-1 | - | TRBV12-3/TRBV12-4 | CASSNRRMNTEAFF | TGTGCCAGCAGTAACAGGAGGATGAACACTGAAGCTTTCTTT
once | TRBJ2-1 | TRBD1 | TRBV5-8 | CASSFRQGATYNEQFF | TGTGCCAGCAGCTTCAGACAGGGGGCGACCTACAATGAGCAGTTCTTC
- | TRBJ2-4 | TRBD1 | TRBV6-1 | CASSEGTGSGIQYF | TGTGCCAGTAGTGAGGGGACAGGGTCCGGCATTCAGTACTTC
many | TRBJ2-5 | TRBD2 | TRBV14 | CASSPSGSETQYF | TGTGCCAGCAGCCCTAGCGGGAGTGAGACCCAGTACTTC
many | TRBJ2-7 | TRBD2 | TRBV11-2 | CASSRPTSGQPGDEQYF | TGTGCCAGCAGCCGACCGACTAGCGGACAACCTGGGGACGAGCAGTACTTC
- | TRBJ2-7 | TRBD1 | TRBV6-2/TRBV6-3 | CASRRDRGRWEQYF | TGTGCCAGCAGGAGAGACAGGGGGCGATGGGAGCAGTACTTC
many | TRBJ2-1 | - | TRBV4-2 | CASSQVERDNNEQFF | TGTGCCAGCAGCCAAGTGGAGAGAGACAACAATGAGCAGTTCTTC
many | TRBJ1-1 | - | TRBV12-3/TRBV12-4 | CASSPPTGWNTEAFF | TGTGCCAGCAGCCCACCTACAGGGTGGAACACTGAAGCTTTCTTT
many | TRBJ2-2 | - | TRBV11-2 | CASSSRGELNTGELFF | TGTGCCAGCAGCTCCCGAGGGGAGCTTAACACCGGGGAGCTGTTTTTT
- | TRBJ1-5 | - | TRBV6-2/TRBV6-3 | CARRRDSNQPQHF | TGTGCCAGACGCAGGGATAGCAATCAGCCCCAGCATTTT
- | TRBJ2-7 | TRBD2 | TRBV12-3/TRBV12-4 | CASSSAGTRHEQYF | TGTGCCAGCAGTTCCGCCGGGACTAGACACGAGCAGTACTTC
- | TRBJ1-6 | - | TRBV6-5 | CASGTYVGDTDVLTQFLTLHF | TGTGCCAGCGGTACTTATGTTGGTGACACCGACGTATTAACGCAGTTTCTGACCCTCCACTTT
few | TRBJ2-1 | TRBD2 | TRBV4-1 | CASRSGGREYNEQFF | TGCGCCAGCAGGTCAGGCGGGAGGGAGTACAATGAGCAGTTCTTC
- | TRBJ2-2 | TRBD2 | TRBV5-4 | CASSSRRQGATSGTNTGELFF | TGTGCCAGCAGCTCACGTCGGCAGGGGGCGACTAGCGGGACGAACACCGGGGAGCTGTTTTTT
- | TRBJ2-1 | - | TRBV29-1 | CSIRQRSSYNEQFF | TGCAGCATTCGGCAGAGGAGCTCCTACAATGAGCAGTTCTTC
once | TRBJ2-5 | TRBD1 | TRBV11-2 | CASSLYGTGQEAQYF | TGTGCCAGCAGCTTGTATGGGACAGGGCAAGAGGCCCAATACTTC